This TCR beta chain originates from a study of T cell repertoires in cytomegalovirus infection. This clonotype appeared many times. Its antigen is as yet unknown. Study-wide results and caveats: Within the response measured ex vivo, HLA-C-restricted CMV-specific TCR beta clonotypes were dominant.

Each CDR3 protein gets one entry after TCRdb re-called the reads with MiXCR. The sample records approximately 150,000 distinct CDR3 sequences, about 6.5% being singletons. The CDR3 is made up of 14 amino acids. Germline V gives CDR1 DFQATT, CDR2 SNEGSKA (reference sequence). Germline trimming cut 3 bases from V and 4 bases from J; bases unmatched to any gene: 6. This sequence joins TRBV20-1 and TRBJ2-7, with 10 bases matching TRBD1. What was sequenced was PBMCs. The source of this sequence is a human donor in good health (CMV status not recorded). Some clones in this sample may be carry-over from other donors' samples. CDR3 coding DNA: TGCAGTGCTAGCGGGACAGGGGAGACGTACGAGCAGTACTTC. This translates into CSASGTGETYEQYF.